These 8 T cell receptor beta chains originate from one sample sequenced in a study of blood T cells in healthy people across ages. A sample-barcoded 5' primer and a J-beta primer mix were used in a second PCR of about 7 to 12 cycles. In TCRdb, the 5' RACE reads were re-called with MiXCR into one record per CDR3 protein. The repertoire includes around 970,000 distinct CDR3 sequences, roughly 51% of them detected once, and 20% to 25% sits in the top ten. The sample comprised blood. These receptors originate from a woman aged 55-70 years in good health.

The CDR3 bases are TGTGCCAGCAGCCCAACCAGGGGACGTGAAAAACTGTTTTTT. This gives the protein CASSPTRGREKLFF. The chain couples TRBV28 to TRBJ1-4, with a tentative D call TRBD1 (6 bases). V was cut by 6 bases and J by 7 bases, with 15 bases left in between. Germline V CDR1 and CDR2: MDHEN, SYDVKM. CDR3 length: 14 residues.

The CDR3 sequence is CASSGRTGGHNEQFF. For the CDR3, the DNA is TGTGCCAGCAGTGGGAGAACAGGGGGCCACAATGAGCAGTTCTTC. The chain couples TRBV6-1 to TRBJ2-1, with TRBD1 matching 9 bases. The CDR3 runs to 15 residues. V was pared by 4 bases and J by 5 bases, with 6 bases of the junction left unmatched. Germline values: CDR1 MNHNS, CDR2 SASEGT.

This chain joins TRBV29-1 and TRBJ1-1; perhaps TRBD1 as D (6 bases). V lost 7 bases, J lost 0 bases, and 12 bases lay in between. CDR1 and CDR2 (germline): SQVTM, ANQGSEA. The CDR3 consists of 13 residues. The CDR3 protein is CSASTGLNTEAFF. The CDR3 coding sequence is TGCAGCGCTTCGACAGGACTGAACACTGAAGCTTTCTTT.

The rearrangement links TRBV7-8 to TRBJ2-4; D not certain. Germline values: CDR1 SGHVS, CDR2 FQNEAQ. The CDR3 is made up of 19 amino acids. Trimming removed 4 bases from V and 3 bases from J, with 25 bases in between. Written as DNA, the CDR3 is TGTGCCAGCAGCTCTCTCCGGGCCCCCATCACAGAAGTCAAAAACATTCAGTACTTC. It yields the protein CASSSLRAPITEVKNIQYF.

This clonotype was counted many times. The chain recombines TRBV2 with TRBJ1-2, with D possibly TRBD1 on 5 matching bases. CDR1 and CDR2 from the germline V gene are SNHLY and FYNNEI. Trimming removed 6 bases at V and 2 bases at J, with 13 bases between. The CDR3 is 14 residues long. The CDR3 is CASSDPDSNYGYTF. The CDR3 DNA follows: TGTGCCAGCAGCGACCCAGACAGCAACTATGGCTACACCTTC.

The table lists this clonotype with a count of one. The chain employs TRBV3-1 and TRBJ2-1, with 11 nucleotides matching TRBD2. Germline assignment: CDR1 LGHDT and CDR2 YNNKEL (reference sequence). J was trimmed by 3 bases and V by 4 bases; bases with no gene match: 11. The CDR3 runs 18 residues. CDR3 sequence (DNA): TGTGCCAGCAGCCCAGGATGGTCCGGGACTAGCGGCTACAATGAGCAGTTCTTC. It yields the protein CASSPGWSGTSGYNEQFF.

This clonotype was picked up one time. This rearrangement joins TRBV4-2 to TRBJ2-7; 8 bases fit TRBD2. CDR1 and CDR2 from the germline V gene are LGHNA and YNFKEQ. The CDR3 consists of 18 residues. The trim removed 0 bases at V and 1 base at J, leaving 11 bases unmatched. This CDR3 is CASSQELAVLAASYEQYF. The CDR3, as DNA: TGTGCCAGCAGCCAAGAGCTGGCGGTACTAGCGGCTTCCTACGAGCAGTACTTC.

The gene calls are TRBV20-1 and TRBJ2-7; D remains unclear. Germline CDR1 and CDR2: DFQATT and SNEGSKA (reference sequence). This CDR3 has 14 residues. With 3 bases removed from V and 0 bases from J, the gap between germline ends came to 12 bases. CDR3 residues: CSARTPAYSYEQYF. In DNA form, the CDR3 reads TGCAGTGCTAGGACGCCGGCCTACTCCTACGAGCAGTACTTC.